This TCR beta chain was recovered during a study of blood T cell repertoires in COVID-19. Study details: Material from acute and convalescent COVID-19 was sourced from the United States, Italy and Spain. PBMCs, B-cell-depleted T cells, or T cells were the source of the cDNA or gDNA that made up the material.

The data were produced by immunoSEQ multiplex PCR, yet TCRdb's version contains in-frame clones alone and is incomplete. The sample holds roughly 14,000 clones, 80% to 90% seen once. The sequence was collected from a human donor in a cohort sampled during active COVID-19. Material: peripheral blood.

Written as DNA, the CDR3 is TGTGCCAGCAGCGTAGGGCAGGGCGGCTACGAGCAGTACTTC. It specifies CASSVGQGGYEQYF. J is TRBJ2-7 and V is TRBV9; D is perhaps TRBD1 (5 bases). This CDR3 comprises 14 residues. Trimming shortened V by 0 bases and J by 3 bases, and 10 bases separated the two germline ends. CDR1 is SGDLS, CDR2 YYNGEE, per germline.